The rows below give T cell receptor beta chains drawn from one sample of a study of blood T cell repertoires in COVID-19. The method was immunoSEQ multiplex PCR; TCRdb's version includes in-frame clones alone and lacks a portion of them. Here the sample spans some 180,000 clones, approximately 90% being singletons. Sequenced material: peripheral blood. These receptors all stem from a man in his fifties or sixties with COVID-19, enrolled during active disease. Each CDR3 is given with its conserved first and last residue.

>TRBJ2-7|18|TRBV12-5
CASGLREQGQGAPYEQYF
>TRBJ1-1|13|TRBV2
CASSPRTGQEAFF
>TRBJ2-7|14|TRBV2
CASSGASGRYEQYF
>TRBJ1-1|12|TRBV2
CASSGQGTEAFF
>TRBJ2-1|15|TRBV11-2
CASSLGTGTYNEQFF
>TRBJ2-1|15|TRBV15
CATSRDLGGGNEQFF
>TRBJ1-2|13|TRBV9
CASSEGDRIGYTF
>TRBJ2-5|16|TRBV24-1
CATSDVRAGGYETQYF
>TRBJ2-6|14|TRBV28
CASSLGDGANVLTF
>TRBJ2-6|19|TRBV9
CASSVALDREFSGANVLTF
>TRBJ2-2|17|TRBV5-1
CASTALATLSNTGELFF
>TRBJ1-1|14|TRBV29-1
CSVELGTGNTEAFF
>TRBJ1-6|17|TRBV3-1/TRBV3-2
CASSHQPGQIYNSPLHF
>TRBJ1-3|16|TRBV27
CASSRGVGSSGNTIYF
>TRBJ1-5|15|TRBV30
CAWSSGTRSNQPQHF
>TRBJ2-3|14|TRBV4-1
CASSHRDFTDTQYF
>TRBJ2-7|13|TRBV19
CASSVRGSYEQYF
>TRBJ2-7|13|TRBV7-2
CASSLAFDRGRYF
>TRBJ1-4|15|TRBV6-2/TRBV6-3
CASSGQGAHGGKLFF
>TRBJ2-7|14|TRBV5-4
CASSSSGQTYEQYF
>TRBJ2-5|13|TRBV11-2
CASSLGLEETQYF
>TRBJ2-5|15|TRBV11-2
CASSLDGGNQETQYF
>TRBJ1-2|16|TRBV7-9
CASSLGSRGQDYGYTF
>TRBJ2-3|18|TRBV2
CASSEFPPRQGRPDTQYF
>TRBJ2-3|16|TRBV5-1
CASSLDGRGFRDTQYF